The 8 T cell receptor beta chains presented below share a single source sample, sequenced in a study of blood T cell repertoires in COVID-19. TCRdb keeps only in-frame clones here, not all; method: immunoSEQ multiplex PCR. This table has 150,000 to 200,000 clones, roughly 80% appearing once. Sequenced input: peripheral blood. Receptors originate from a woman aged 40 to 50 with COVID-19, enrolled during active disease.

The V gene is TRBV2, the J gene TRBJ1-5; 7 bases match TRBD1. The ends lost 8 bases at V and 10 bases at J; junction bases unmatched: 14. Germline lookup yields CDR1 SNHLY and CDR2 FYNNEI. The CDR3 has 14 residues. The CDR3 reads CASLAGGISSPQHF. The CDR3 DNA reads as TGTGCCAGCCTGGCAGGGGGTATATCCTCCCCCCAGCATTTT.

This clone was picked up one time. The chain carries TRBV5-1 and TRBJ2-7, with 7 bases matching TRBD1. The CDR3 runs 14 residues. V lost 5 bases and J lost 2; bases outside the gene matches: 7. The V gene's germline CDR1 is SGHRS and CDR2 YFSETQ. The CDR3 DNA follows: TGCGCCAGCAGAAACACAGGGGAAACCTACGAGCAGTACTTC. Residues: CASRNTGETYEQYF. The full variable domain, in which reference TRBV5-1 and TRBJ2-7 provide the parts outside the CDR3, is KAGVTQTPRYLIKTRGQQVTLSCSPISGHRSVSWYQQTPGQGLQFLFEYFSETQRNKGNFPGRFSGRQFSNSRSEMNVSTLELGDSALYLCASRNTGETYEQYFGPGTRLTVT.

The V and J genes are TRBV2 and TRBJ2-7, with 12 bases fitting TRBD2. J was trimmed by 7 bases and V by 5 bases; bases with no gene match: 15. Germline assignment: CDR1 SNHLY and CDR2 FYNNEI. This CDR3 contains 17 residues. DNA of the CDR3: TGTGCCAGCAGTCACCCCATGCTAGCGGGAGGGCCCCCTGAGCAGTACTTC. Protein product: CASSHPMLAGGPPEQYF.

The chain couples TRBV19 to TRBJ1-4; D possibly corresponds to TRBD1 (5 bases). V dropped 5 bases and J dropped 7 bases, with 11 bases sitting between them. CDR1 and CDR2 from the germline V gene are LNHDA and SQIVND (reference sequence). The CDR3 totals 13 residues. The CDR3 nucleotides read TGTGCCAGTAGTTTTACAGGCTCTGAAAAACTGTTTTTT. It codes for CASSFTGSEKLFF.

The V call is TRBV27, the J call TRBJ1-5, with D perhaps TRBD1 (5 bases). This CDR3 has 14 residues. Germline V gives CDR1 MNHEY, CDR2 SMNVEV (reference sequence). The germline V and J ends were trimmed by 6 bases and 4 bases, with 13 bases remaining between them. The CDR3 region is CASRDIWGNQPQHF. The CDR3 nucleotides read TGTGCCAGCAGGGACATTTGGGGTAATCAGCCCCAGCATTTT.

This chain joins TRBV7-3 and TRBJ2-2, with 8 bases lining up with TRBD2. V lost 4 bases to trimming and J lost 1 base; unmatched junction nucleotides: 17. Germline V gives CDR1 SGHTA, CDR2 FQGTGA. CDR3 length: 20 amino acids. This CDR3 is CASSSGALAGQNLNTGELFF. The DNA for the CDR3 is TGTGCCAGCAGCTCGGGGGCTCTAGCGGGTCAAAACCTGAACACCGGGGAGCTGTTTTTT.

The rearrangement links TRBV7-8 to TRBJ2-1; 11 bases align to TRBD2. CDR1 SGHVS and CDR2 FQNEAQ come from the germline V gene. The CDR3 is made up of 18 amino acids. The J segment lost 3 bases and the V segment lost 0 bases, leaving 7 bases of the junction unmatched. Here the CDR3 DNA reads TGTGCCAGCAGCTTAGCGGTACTAGCGGGGGATAACTACAATGAGCAGTTCTTC. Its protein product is CASSLAVLAGDNYNEQFF.

CDR3 amino acids: CASSAGTGELFF. The CDR3, as DNA: TGTGCCAGCAGTGCGGGGACCGGGGAGCTGTTTTTT. The V gene is TRBV6-6, the J gene TRBJ2-2; D may be TRBD2 (6 bases). The CDR3 has 12 amino acids. CDR1 and CDR2 from the germline V gene are MNHNY and SVGAGI (reference sequence). V lost 5 bases and J lost 5, with 6 bases in between.